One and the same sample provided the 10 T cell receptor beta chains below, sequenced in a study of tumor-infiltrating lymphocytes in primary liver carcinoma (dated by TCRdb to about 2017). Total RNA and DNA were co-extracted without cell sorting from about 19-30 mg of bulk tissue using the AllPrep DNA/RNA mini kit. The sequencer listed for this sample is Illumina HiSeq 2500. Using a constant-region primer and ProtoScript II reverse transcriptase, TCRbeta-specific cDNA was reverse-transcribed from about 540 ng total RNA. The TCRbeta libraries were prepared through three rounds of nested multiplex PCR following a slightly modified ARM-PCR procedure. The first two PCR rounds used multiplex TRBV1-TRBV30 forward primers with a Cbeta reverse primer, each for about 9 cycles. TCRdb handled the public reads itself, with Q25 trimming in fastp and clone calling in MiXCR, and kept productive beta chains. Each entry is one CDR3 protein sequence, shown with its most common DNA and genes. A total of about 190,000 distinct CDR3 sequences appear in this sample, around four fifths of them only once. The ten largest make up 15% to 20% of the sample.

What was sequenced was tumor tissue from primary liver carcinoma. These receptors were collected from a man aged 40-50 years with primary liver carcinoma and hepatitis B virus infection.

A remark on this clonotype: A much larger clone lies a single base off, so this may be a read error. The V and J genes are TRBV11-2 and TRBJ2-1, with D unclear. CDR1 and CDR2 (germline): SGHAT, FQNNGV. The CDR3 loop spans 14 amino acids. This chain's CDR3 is CAGSNFHSYNEQFF. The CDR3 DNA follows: TGTGCCGGCAGCAACTTCCACTCCTACAATGAGCAGTTCTTC.

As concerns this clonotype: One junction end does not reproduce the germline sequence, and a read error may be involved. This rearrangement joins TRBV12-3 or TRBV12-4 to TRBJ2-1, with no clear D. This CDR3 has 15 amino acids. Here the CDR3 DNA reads TGTGCCAGCCAACTGAACAGACAAGCTTACAATGGGCAGTTCTTC. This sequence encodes CASQLNRQAYNGQFF.

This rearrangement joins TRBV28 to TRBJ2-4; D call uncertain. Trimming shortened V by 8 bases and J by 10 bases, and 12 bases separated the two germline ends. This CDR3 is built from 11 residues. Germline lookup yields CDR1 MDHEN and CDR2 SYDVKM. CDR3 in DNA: TGTGCCAGCTGTTCGGTGCTTATTCAGTACTTC. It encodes CASCSVLIQYF.

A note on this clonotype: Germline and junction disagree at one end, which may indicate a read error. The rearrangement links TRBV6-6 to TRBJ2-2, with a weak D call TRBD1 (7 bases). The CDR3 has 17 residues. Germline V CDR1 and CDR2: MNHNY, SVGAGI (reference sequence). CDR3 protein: CASSYSGQWAGTGELFF. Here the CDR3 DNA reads TGTGCCAGCAGTTACTCGGGACAGTGGGCGGGGACCGGGGAACTGTTTTTT.

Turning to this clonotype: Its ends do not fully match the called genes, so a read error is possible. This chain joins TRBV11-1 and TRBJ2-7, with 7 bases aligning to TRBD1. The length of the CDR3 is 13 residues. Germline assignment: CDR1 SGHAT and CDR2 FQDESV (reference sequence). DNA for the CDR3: TGTACCAGCAGGGGGAAGCGATCCTACAAGCAGTACTTT. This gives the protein CTSRGKRSYKQYF. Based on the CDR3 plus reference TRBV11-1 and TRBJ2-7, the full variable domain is EAEVAQSPRYKITEKSQAVAFWCDPISGHATLYWYRQILGQGPELLVQFQDESVVDDSQLPKDRFSAERLKGVDSTLKIQPAELGDSAMYLCTSRGKRSYKQYFGPGTRLTVT.

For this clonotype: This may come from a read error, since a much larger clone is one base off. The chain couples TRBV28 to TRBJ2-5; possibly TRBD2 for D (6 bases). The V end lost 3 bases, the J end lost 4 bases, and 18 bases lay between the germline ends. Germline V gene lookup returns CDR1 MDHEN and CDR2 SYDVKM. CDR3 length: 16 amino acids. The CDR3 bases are TGTGCCAGCAGTTTCGGGGGACGTCCGAGGGTAGAGACCCAGTACTTC. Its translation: CASSFGGRPRVETQYF.

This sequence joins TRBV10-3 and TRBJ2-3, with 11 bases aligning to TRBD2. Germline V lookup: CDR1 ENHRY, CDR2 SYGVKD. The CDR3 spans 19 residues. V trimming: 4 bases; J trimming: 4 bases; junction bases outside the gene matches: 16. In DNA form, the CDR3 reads TGTGCCATCAGTGGACCCGGGATTAGCGGGAGGGTAGACGCAGATACGCAGTATTTT. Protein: CAISGPGISGRVDADTQYF.

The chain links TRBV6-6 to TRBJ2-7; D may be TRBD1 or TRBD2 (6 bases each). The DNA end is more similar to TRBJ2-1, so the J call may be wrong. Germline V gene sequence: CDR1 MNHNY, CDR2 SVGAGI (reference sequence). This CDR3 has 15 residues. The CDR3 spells CASSYSEGGGDEQFF. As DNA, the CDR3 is TGTGCCAGCAGTTACTCTGAAGGGGGAGGAGACGAGCAGTTCTTC.

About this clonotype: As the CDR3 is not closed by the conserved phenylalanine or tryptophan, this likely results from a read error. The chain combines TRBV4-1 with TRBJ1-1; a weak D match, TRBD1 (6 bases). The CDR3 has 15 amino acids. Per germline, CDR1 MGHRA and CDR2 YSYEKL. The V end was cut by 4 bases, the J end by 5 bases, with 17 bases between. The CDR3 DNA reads TGCGCCAGCAGCCGATCAGGGGAGGGACGGACTGAAGCTTTCCTT. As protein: CASSRSGEGRTEAFL.

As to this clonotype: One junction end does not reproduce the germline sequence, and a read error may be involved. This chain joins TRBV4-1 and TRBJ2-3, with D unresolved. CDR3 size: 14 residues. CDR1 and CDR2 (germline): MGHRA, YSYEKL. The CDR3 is CASSQDPGTETQYF. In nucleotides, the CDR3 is TGCGCGAGCAGCCAAGATCCAGGCACAGAAACGCAGTATTTT.